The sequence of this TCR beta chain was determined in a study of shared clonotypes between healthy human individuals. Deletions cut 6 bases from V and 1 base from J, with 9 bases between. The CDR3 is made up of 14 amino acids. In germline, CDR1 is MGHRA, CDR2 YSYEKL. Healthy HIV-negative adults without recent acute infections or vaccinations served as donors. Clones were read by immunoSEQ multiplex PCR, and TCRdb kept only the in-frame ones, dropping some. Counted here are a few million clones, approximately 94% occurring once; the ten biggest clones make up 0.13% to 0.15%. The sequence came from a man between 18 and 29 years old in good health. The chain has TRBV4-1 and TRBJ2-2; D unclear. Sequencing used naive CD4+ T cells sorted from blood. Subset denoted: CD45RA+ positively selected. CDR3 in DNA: TGCGCCAGCAGACGCCAAATGAACACCGGGGAGCTGTTTTTT. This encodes CASRRQMNTGELFF.